This T cell receptor (beta chain) was identified in a study of cytomegalovirus exposure and HLA in healthy donors. Study-wide results and limits: Cytomegalovirus association was assigned to over 150 TCR beta chains. Productive rates of about 87% or about 30% were seen for most TCR beta V segments in an earlier analysis.

The PCR employed 60 Vbeta primers together with 13 Jbeta primers. Libraries were prepared by immunoSEQ multiplex PCR; TCRdb keeps only in-frame clonotypes and omits some of them. Of 97,000 or so clones in the sample, roughly 80% are singletons; the top ten hold 2.5% to 3%. In the case of this clone: The antigen remains unidentified.

V was pared by 5 bases and J by 4 bases, with 10 bases of the junction left unmatched. This CDR3 has 16 residues. CDR1 SEHNR and CDR2 FQNEAQ come from the germline V gene (reference sequence). The sequencing input was PBMCs. This TCR was sampled from a man aged 35-49 years in good health and CMV-seronegative. The chain joins TRBV7-9 to TRBJ1-4; TRBD1 matches 7 bases. CDR3 DNA sequence: TGTGCCAGCAGCCCTGGGACAGCAACTTATAATGAAAAACTGTTTTTT. Its protein product is CASSPGTATYNEKLFF.